This T cell receptor beta chain is drawn from a study of cytomegalovirus exposure and HLA in healthy donors. The PCR ran on 60 Vbeta and 13 Jbeta primers. The repertoire was sequenced with immunoSEQ multiplex PCR; TCRdb's copy has only in-frame clones and lacks some. Here the sample table reports about 75,000 clones. Germline V gives CDR1 SNHLY, CDR2 FYNNEI. V was trimmed by 4 bases and J by 3 bases, leaving 16 bases between them. The CDR3 spans 15 residues. Sequencing was done on a sample of PBMCs. The clonotype originates from a man between 18 and 35 years old in good health and CMV-seropositive. V usage is TRBV2 and J usage is TRBJ2-7; D ambiguous. The CDR3 DNA sequence: TGTGCCAGCAGTGTTGGTCGGAGACTCTACTACGAGCAGTACTTC. Residues: CASSVGRRLYYEQYF.